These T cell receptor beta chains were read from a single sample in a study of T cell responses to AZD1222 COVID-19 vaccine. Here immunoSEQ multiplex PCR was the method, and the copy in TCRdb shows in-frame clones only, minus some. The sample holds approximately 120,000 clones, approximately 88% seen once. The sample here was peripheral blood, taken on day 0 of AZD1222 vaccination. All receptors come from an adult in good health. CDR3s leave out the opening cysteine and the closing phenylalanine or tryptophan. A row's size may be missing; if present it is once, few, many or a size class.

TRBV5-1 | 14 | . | ASSLGGGTVDEKLF
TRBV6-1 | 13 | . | ASSESREYTGELF
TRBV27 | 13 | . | ASSLRESSYNEQF
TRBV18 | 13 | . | ASSQSGTQNTEAF
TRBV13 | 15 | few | ASSPRHTSGRRYEQF
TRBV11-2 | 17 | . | ASRPAPHKGGEAEYEQY
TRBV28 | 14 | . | ASSHRGERRNYEQY
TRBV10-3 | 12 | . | ATRGTGDQAEAF
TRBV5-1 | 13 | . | ASSLAPTGDYGYT
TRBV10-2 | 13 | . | ASSEISGWGDEQF
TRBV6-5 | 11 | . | ASGLGDYSPLH
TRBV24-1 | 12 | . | ATSDFGTGDGYT
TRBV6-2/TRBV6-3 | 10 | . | ASSRSSDTQY
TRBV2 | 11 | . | ASMSGLSNEQF
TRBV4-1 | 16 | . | ASSLTGTSLRPGETQY
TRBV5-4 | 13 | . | ASSLVVAGTYEQY
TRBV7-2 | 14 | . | ASSLDGGLHTDTQY
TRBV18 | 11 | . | ASSPPGSYEQY